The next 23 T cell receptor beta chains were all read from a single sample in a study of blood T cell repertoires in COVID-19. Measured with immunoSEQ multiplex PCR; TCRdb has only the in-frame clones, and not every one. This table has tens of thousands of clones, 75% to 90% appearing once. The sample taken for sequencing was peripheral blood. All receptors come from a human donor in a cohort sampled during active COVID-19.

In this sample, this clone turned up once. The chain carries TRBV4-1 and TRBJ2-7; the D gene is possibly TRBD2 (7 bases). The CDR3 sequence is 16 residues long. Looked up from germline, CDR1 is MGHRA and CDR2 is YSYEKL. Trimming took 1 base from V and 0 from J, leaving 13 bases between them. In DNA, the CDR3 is TGCGCCAGCAGCCAAGTGAGGGGGAGGGCCTCCTACGAGCAGTACTTC. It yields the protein CASSQVRGRASYEQYF.

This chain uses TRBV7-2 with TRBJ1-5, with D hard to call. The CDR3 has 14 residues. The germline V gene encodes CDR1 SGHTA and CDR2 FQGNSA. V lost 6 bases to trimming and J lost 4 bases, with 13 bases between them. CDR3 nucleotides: TGTGCCAGCAGTTTTAGCGGGCCTAATCAGCCCCAGCATTTT. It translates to CASSFSGPNQPQHF.

The CDR3 is CAWSVKGSQYF. In DNA, the CDR3 is TGTGCCTGGAGTGTAAAGGGGTCCCAGTACTTC. The V and J genes are TRBV30 and TRBJ2-5, with a possible D match to TRBD1 (5 bases). V shed 0 bases and J shed 9 bases, with 8 bases lying between them. The CDR3 sequence is 11 residues long. The germline CDR1 and CDR2 sequences are GTSNPN and SVGIG (reference sequence).

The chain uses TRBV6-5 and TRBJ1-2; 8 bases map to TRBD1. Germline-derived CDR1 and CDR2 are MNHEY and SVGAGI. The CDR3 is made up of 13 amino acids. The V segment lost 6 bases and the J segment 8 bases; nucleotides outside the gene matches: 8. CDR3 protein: CASRNGQGIGYTF. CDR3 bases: TGTGCCAGCAGGAACGGACAGGGAATCGGCTACACCTTC.

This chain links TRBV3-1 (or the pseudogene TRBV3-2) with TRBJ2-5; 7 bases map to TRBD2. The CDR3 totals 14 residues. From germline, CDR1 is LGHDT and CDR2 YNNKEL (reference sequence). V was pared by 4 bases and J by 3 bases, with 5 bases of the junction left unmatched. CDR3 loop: CASSLSGTKETQYF. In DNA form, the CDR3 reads TGTGCCAGCAGCCTTTCCGGGACTAAAGAGACCCAGTACTTC.

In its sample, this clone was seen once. The CDR3, as DNA: TGTGCCAGCAGTCCTCATGAAGCCCATAATGAAAAACTGTTTTTT. Translating gives CASSPHEAHNEKLFF. The chain links TRBV28 to TRBJ1-4; D remains ambiguous. This CDR3 spans 15 amino acids. Germline assignment: CDR1 MDHEN and CDR2 SYDVKM. Trimming pared 5 bases from V and 4 bases from J, leaving 14 bases between.

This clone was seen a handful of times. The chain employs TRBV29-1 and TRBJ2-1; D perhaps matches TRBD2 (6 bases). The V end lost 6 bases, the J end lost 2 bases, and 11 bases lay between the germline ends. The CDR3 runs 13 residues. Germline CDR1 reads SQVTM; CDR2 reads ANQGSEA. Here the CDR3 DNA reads TGCAGCGTCCCTAGCGTTACCTACAATGAGCAGTTCTTC. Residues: CSVPSVTYNEQFF.

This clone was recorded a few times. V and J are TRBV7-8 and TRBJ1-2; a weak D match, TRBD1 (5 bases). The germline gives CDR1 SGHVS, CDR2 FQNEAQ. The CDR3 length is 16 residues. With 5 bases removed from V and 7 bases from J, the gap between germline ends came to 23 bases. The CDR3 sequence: CASSARTSGARIGYTF. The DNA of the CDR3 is TGTGCCAGCAGCGCACGGACATCTGGGGCTCGGATTGGCTACACCTTC.

CDR3 coding DNA: TGTGCCAGCAGCGATCGGTACGAGCAGTACTTC. Amino acid sequence: CASSDRYEQYF. J is TRBJ2-7 and V is TRBV7-9; D uncertain. Looked up from germline, CDR1 is SEHNR and CDR2 is FQNEAQ (reference sequence). There are 11 residues in the CDR3. The germline V and J ends were trimmed by 5 bases and 4 bases, with 6 bases remaining between them.

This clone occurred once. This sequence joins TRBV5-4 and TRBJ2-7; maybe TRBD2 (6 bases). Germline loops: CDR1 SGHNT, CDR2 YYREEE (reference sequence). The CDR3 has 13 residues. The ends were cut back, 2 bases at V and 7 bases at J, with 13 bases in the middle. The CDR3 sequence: CASSFEPGTEQYF. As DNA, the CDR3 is TGTGCCAGCAGCTTTGAACCGGGGACTGAGCAGTACTTC. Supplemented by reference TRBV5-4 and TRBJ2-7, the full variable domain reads ETGVTQSPTHLIKTRGQQVTLRCSSQSGHNTVSWYQQALGQGPQFIFQYYREEENGRGNFPPRFSGLQFPNYSSELNVNALELDDSALYLCASSFEPGTEQYFGPGTRLTVT.

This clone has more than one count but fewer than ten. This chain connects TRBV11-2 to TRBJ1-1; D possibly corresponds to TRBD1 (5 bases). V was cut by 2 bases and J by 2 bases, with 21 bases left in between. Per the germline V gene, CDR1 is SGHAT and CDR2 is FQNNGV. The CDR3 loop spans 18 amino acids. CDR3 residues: CASSLWPRQTGTNTEAFF. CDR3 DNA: TGTGCCAGCAGCTTATGGCCGAGGCAAACAGGCACCAACACTGAAGCTTTCTTT.

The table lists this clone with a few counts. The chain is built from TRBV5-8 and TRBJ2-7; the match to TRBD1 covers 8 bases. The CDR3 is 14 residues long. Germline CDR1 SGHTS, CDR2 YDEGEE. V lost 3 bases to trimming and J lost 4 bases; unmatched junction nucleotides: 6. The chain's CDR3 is CASSSDRVVYEQYF. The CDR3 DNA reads TGTGCCAGCAGCTCGGACAGGGTGGTTTACGAGCAGTACTTC.

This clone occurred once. The CDR3 spells CASSPGTSGRGAYNEQFF. CDR3 sequence (DNA): TGTGCCAGCAGCCCAGGGACTAGCGGGAGAGGTGCCTACAATGAGCAGTTCTTC. V is TRBV7-9 and J is TRBJ2-1, with 14 bases aligning to TRBD2. J was trimmed by 2 bases and V by 5 bases; bases with no gene match: 8. Germline assignment: CDR1 SEHNR and CDR2 FQNEAQ (reference sequence). The CDR3 is made up of 18 amino acids.

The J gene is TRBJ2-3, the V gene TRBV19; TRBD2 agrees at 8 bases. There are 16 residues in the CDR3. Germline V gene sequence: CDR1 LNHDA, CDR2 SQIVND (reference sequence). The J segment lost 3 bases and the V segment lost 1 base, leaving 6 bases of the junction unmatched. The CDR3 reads CASSIGSGSRTDTQYF. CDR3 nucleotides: TGTGCCAGTAGTATAGGGAGCGGGAGTCGGACAGATACGCAGTATTTT.

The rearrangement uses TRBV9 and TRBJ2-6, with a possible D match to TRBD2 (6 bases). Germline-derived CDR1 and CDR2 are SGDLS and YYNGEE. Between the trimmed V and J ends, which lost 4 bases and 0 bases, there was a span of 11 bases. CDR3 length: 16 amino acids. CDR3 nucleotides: TGTGCCAGCAGCCGCGACGGGAGCTCTGGGGCCAACGTCCTGACTTTC. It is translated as CASSRDGSSGANVLTF. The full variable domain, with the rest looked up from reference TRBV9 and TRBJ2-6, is DSGVTQTPKHLITATGQRVTLRCSPRSGDLSVYWYQQSLDQGLQFLIQYYNGEERAKGNILERFSAQQFPDLHSELNLSSLELGDSALYFCASSRDGSSGANVLTFGAGSRLTVL.

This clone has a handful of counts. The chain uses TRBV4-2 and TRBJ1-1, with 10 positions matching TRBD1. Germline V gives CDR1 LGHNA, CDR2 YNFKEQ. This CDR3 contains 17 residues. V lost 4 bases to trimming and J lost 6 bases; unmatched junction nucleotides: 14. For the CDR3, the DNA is TGTGCCAGCAGCCGCTTCAACCCTCGGGACAGGGGATCTGAAGCTTTCTTT. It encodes CASSRFNPRDRGSEAFF.

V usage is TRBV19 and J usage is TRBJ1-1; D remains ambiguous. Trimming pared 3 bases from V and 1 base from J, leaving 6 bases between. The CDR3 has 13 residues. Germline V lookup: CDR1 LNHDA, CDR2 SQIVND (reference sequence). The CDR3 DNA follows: TGTGCCAGTAGTATTATGAGGAACACTGAAGCTTTCTTT. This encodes CASSIMRNTEAFF.

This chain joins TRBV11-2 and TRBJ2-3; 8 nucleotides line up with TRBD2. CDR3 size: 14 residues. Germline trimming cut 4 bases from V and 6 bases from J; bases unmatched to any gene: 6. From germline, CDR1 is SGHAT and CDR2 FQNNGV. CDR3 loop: CASSSGGIRDTQYF. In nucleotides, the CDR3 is TGTGCCAGCAGCTCGGGAGGGATACGGGATACGCAGTATTTT.

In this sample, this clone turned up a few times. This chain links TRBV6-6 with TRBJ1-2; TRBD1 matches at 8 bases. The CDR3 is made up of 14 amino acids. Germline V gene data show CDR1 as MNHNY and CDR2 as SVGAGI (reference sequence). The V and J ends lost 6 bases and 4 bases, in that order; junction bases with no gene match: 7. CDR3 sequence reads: CASRTQGVVYGYTF. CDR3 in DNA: TGTGCCAGCAGGACACAGGGGGTAGTCTATGGCTACACCTTC.

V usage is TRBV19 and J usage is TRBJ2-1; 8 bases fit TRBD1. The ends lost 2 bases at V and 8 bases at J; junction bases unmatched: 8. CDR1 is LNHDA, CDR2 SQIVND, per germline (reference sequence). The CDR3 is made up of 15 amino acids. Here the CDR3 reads CASSIMRTGMDEQFF. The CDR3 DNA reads TGTGCCAGTAGTATAATGAGGACAGGGATGGATGAGCAGTTCTTC.

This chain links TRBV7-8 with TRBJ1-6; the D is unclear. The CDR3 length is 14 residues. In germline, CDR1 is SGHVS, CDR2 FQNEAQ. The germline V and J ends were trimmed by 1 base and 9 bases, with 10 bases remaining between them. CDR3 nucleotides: TGTGCCAGCAGCTTAGACTTAGGAGGTTCACCCCTCCACTTT. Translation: CASSLDLGGSPLHF.

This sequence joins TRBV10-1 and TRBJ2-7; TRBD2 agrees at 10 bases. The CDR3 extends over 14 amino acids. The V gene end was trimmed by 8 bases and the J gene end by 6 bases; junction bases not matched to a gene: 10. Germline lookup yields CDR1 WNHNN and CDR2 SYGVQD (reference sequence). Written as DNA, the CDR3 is TGCGCCAGCGGTACTAGCGGGACAGGTGGCGAGCAGTACTTC. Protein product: CASGTSGTGGEQYF.

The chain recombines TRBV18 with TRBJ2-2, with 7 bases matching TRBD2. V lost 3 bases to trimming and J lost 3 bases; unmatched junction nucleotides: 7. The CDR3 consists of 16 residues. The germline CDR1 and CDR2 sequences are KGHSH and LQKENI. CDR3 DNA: TGTGCCAGCTCACCTTCTAGCGGACCGGACACCGGGGAGCTGTTTTTT. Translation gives CASSPSSGPDTGELFF.